The 14 T cell receptor beta chains presented below share a single source sample, sequenced in a study of regulatory T cells in long-lasting Graves disease. Arm-PCR of CDR3 regions with iRepertoire HTBI primers generated TCR beta libraries. TCRdb re-analysed the multiplex PCR reads in MiXCR, keeping a single row per CDR3 protein. This sample yields about half a million distinct CDR3 sequences, of which 20% to 25% are seen a single time; roughly 14% belongs to the top ten. Sample time point: persistent/refractory GD, antithyroid drugs over 5 years with positive TRAb. PBMCs were the source of the RNA used for TCR sequencing. Sequenced material: peripheral blood mononuclear cells (PBMCs), taken when the disease was refractory, from a patient treated with antithyroid drugs. The receptors originated from a female donor with Graves disease.

This clonotype was counted many times. The J gene is TRBJ1-2, the V gene TRBV7-8; D unclear. The CDR3 is 14 amino acids. Germline values: CDR1 SGHVS, CDR2 FQNEAQ. The germline V and J ends were trimmed by 1 base and 7 bases, with 13 bases remaining between them. The CDR3 nucleotides are TGTGCCAGCAGCTTAGTTTTCGGCAGCGGTGGCTACACCTTC. Amino acid sequence: CASSLVFGSGGYTF.

This clonotype was counted ten times or more. CDR3 protein: CASRPTTQGDGTEAFF. CDR3 nucleotides: TGTGCCAGCAGGCCCACTACACAGGGCGACGGCACTGAAGCTTTCTTT. V is TRBV28 and J is TRBJ1-1, with TRBD1 as a possible D gene (6 bases). This CDR3 comprises 16 residues. Germline loops: CDR1 MDHEN, CDR2 SYDVKM. V was trimmed by 6 bases and J by 4 bases, leaving 21 bases between them.

This clonotype occurred many times. The rearrangement joins TRBV19 to TRBJ1-5; D perhaps matches TRBD1 (5 bases). V was pared by 5 bases and J by 6 bases, with 14 bases between. This CDR3 has 14 amino acids. The germline CDR1 and CDR2 sequences are LNHDA and SQIVND (reference sequence). CDR3 in amino acids: CASSGGIEGQPQHF. CDR3 DNA: TGTGCCAGTAGTGGGGGGATCGAAGGTCAGCCCCAGCATTTT.

The rearrangement links TRBV7-2 to TRBJ2-7; D may be TRBD1 (6 bases). Trimming stripped 5 bases from V and 5 bases from J, with 16 bases between. The CDR3 sequence is 14 residues long. Per germline, CDR1 SGHTA and CDR2 FQGNSA. CDR3 sequence reads: CASSRLTGSDEQYF. The CDR3 DNA reads as TGTGCCAGCAGCCGTCTTACAGGGAGCGACGAGCAGTACTTC. Full variable domain (missing parts from reference TRBV7-2 and TRBJ2-7): GAGVSQSPSNKVTEKGKDVELRCDPISGHTALYWYRQSLGQGLEFLIYFQGNSAPDKSGLPSDRFSAERTGGSVSTLTIQRTQQEDSAVYLCASSRLTGSDEQYFGPGTRLTVT.

The sample holds many counts of this clonotype. V gene TRBV6-1 combines with J gene TRBJ2-7; the match to TRBD1 covers 9 bases. Trimming removed 2 bases from V and 2 bases from J; junction bases left unmatched: 4. The CDR3 has 15 residues. CDR1 MNHNS and CDR2 SASEGT come from the germline V gene. CDR3 sequence: CASSEPGQGAYEQYF. CDR3 sequence (DNA): TGTGCCAGCAGTGAACCGGGACAGGGAGCCTACGAGCAGTACTTC.

This clonotype was detected only a few times. V is TRBV18 and J is TRBJ2-7; no firm D call. Germline lookup yields CDR1 KGHSH and CDR2 LQKENI. Trimming left V 1 base short and J 2 bases short, with 12 bases between. The CDR3 extends over 15 amino acids. The CDR3 DNA reads TGTGCCAGCTCACCACAAAGGATGTTCACCTACGAGCAGTACTTC. Protein sequence: CASSPQRMFTYEQYF.

In its sample, this clonotype was seen many times. Written as DNA, the CDR3 is TGTGCCAGCAGTGAGGAGGGAGCGACCCAGTACTTC. It encodes CASSEEGATQYF. The V and J genes are TRBV6-1 and TRBJ2-5; D may be TRBD2 (6 bases). The V end was cut by 3 bases, the J end by 7 bases, with 9 bases between. CDR1 is MNHNS, CDR2 SASEGT, per germline. The CDR3 runs to 12 residues.

The genes are TRBV5-1 and TRBJ2-7, with D tentatively TRBD1 or TRBD2 (6 bases each). Looked up from germline, CDR1 is SGHRS and CDR2 is YFSETQ. With 6 bases removed from V and 0 bases from J, the gap between germline ends came to 16 bases. The CDR3 covers 15 residues. The CDR3 nucleotides are TGCGCCAGCATGTCAAACTCGGGGGCCTCCTACGAGCAGTACTTC. It is translated as CASMSNSGASYEQYF.

CDR3 in DNA: TGCAGTGCGCCCACAGGGATCCAATATAATTCACCCCTCCACTTT. As protein: CSAPTGIQYNSPLHF. The V and J genes are TRBV20-1 and TRBJ1-6, with D perhaps TRBD1 (6 bases). The V and J ends lost 6 bases and 4 bases respectively, with 16 bases between them. The CDR3 has 15 amino acids. From germline, CDR1 is DFQATT and CDR2 SNEGSKA (reference sequence).

J is TRBJ2-7 and V is TRBV4-2; TRBD2 might be the D (6 bases). Germline CDR1 reads LGHNA; CDR2 reads YNFKEQ. V lost 0 bases and J 2 bases, leaving 11 bases between the germline ends. The CDR3 extends over 15 amino acids. The CDR3 here is CASSQESGSTYEQYF. CDR3 DNA: TGTGCCAGCAGCCAAGAAAGCGGGTCGACCTACGAGCAGTACTTC.

The chain is built from TRBV6-1 and TRBJ1-1; no firm D call. The germline CDR1 and CDR2 sequences are MNHNS and SASEGT. The CDR3 spans 13 residues. V was cut by 8 bases and J by 5 bases, with 15 bases left in between. CDR3 in amino acids: CASLPNPGTEAFF. The DNA of the CDR3 is TGTGCCAGCCTTCCCAATCCCGGGACTGAAGCTTTCTTT.

This clonotype was observed at least ten times. The J gene is TRBJ1-6, the V gene TRBV2; 9 nucleotides line up with TRBD1. This CDR3 comprises 14 residues. Germline CDR1 reads SNHLY; CDR2 reads FYNNEI. J lost 11 bases, V lost 1 base, and 3 bases had no gene match. CDR3 residues: CASSEGTGDPPLHF. DNA for the CDR3: TGTGCCAGCAGTGAAGGGACAGGGGATCCACCCCTCCACTTT.

This chain joins TRBV6-2 or TRBV6-3 and TRBJ2-3, with D hard to call. The germline CDR1 and CDR2 sequences are MNHEY and SVGEGT. This CDR3 spans 14 amino acids. V shed 1 base and J shed 1 base, with 6 bases lying between them. This CDR3 is CASSYFVGTDTQYF. The CDR3 nucleotides are TGTGCCAGCAGTTACTTCGTGGGCACAGATACGCAGTATTTT.

This clonotype has a handful of counts. The CDR3 sequence is CASSLDWTLNYEQYF. The CDR3 DNA is TGTGCCAGCAGCCTTGATTGGACCTTAAACTACGAGCAGTACTTC. V is TRBV11-3 and J is TRBJ2-7; D not resolved. This CDR3 has 15 amino acids. Germline CDR1 is SGHNT and CDR2 is YENEEA. Trimming took off 5 bases at V and 3 bases at J, with 17 bases between the two ends.